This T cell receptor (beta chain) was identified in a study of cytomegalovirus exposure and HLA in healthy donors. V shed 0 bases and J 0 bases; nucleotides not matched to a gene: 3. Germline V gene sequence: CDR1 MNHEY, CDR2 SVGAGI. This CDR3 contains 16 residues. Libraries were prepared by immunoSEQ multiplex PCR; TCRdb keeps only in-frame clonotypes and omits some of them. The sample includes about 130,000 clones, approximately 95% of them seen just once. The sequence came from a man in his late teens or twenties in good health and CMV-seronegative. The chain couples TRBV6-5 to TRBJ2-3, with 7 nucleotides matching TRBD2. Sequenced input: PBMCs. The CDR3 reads CASSYSFSGSTDTQYF. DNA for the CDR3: TGTGCCAGCAGTTACTCTTTTAGCGGGAGCACAGATACGCAGTATTTT.